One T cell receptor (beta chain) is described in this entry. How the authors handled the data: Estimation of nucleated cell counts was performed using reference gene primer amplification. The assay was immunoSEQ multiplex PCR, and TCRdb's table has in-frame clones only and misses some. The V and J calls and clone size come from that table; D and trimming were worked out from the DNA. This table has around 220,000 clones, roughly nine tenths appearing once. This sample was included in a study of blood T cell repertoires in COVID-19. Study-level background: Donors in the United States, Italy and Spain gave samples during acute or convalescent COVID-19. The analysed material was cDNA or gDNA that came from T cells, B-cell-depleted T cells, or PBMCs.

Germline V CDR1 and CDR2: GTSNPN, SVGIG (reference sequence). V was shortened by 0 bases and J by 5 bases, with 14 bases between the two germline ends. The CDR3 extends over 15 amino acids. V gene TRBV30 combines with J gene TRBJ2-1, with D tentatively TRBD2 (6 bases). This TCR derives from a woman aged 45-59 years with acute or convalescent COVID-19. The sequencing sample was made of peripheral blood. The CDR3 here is CAWSVGSSADNEQFF. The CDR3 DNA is TGTGCCTGGAGTGTAGGGTCTAGCGCCGACAATGAGCAGTTCTTC.